A selection of T cell receptor beta chains follows, all from one sample in a study of shared clonotypes between healthy human individuals. Produced via immunoSEQ multiplex PCR; TCRdb's table is partial and in-frame only. The data contain 500,000 to 700,000 clones, 90% to 95% of them singletons. The sequencing input was naive CD8+ T cells sorted from blood. Every receptor here comes from a woman in her thirties in good health. CDR3s include the opening cysteine and the closing phenylalanine or tryptophan. Fields, in order: V gene, clone size, D gene, J gene, CDR3 protein, CDR3 DNA. The D gene is left open where the match is weak. Where a row states a size, it is once, few, many or the class of an expanded clone; other rows omit it.

TRBV30	NA	TRBD2	TRBJ2-5	CAWSVKSGRVKKTQYF	TGTGCCTGGAGTGTAAAAAGCGGGAGAGTGAAAAAGACCCAGTACTTC
TRBV19	NA	TRBD1	TRBJ1-2	CASSSTKQPGQGHYGYTF	TGTGCCAGTAGTAGCACCAAACAACCGGGACAGGGCCACTATGGCTACACCTTC
TRBV19	NA	NA	TRBJ1-5	CASSMGPSNQPQHF	TGTGCCAGTAGTATGGGACCTAGCAATCAGCCCCAGCATTTT
TRBV30	NA	TRBD2	TRBJ2-7	CACTPRLAVYEQYF	TGTGCCTGCACCCCCCGACTAGCAGTCTACGAGCAGTACTTC
TRBV5-4	NA	TRBD2	TRBJ2-7	CASSSLAGSYEQYF	TGTGCCAGCAGCTCCCTAGCGGGTTCCTACGAGCAGTACTTC
TRBV28	NA	NA	TRBJ2-1	CASSGIGSAPVNEQFF	TGTGCCAGCAGCGGGATCGGATCAGCGCCGGTCAATGAGCAGTTCTTC
TRBV10-3	NA	NA	TRBJ1-1	CAISEYGGTEAFF	TGTGCCATCAGTGAGTACGGGGGAACTGAAGCTTTCTTT
TRBV18	NA	NA	TRBJ2-2	CASSPPGGDSSGELFF	TGTGCCAGCTCACCACCAGGGGGAGATTCATCCGGGGAGCTGTTTTTT
TRBV19	NA	NA	TRBJ1-1	CASSMNAEAFF	TGTGCCAGTAGTATGAATGCGGAAGCTTTCTTT
TRBV5-6	NA	NA	TRBJ2-5	CASSLVGQETQYF	TGTGCCAGCAGCTTGGTAGGCCAAGAGACCCAGTACTTC
TRBV25-1	once	NA	TRBJ1-5	CASSSQGDQPQHF	TGTGCCAGCAGTAGTCAGGGTGATCAGCCCCAGCATTTT
TRBV7-8	NA	NA	TRBJ2-7	CASSPKLIDGPSFTYEQYF	TGTGCCAGCAGTCCTAAGCTTATAGACGGACCCTCTTTCACCTACGAGCAGTACTTC
TRBV27	once	NA	TRBJ1-4	CASSPRAGRDEKLFF	TGTGCCAGCAGCCCCCGGGCGGGTAGGGACGAAAAACTGTTTTTT
TRBV28	NA	TRBD2	TRBJ2-7	CASSLFGGLQGGVYEQYF	TGTGCCAGCAGTTTATTCGGCGGGCTTCAGGGAGGGGTCTACGAGCAGTACTTC
TRBV7-9	NA	TRBD1	TRBJ2-1	CASSSRQGPYNEQFF	TGTGCCAGCAGCTCGAGACAGGGCCCCTACAATGAGCAGTTCTTC
TRBV6-5	NA	TRBD1	TRBJ2-7	CASSYSLGQVTYEQYF	TGTGCCAGCAGTTACTCTCTGGGACAGGTCACCTACGAGCAGTACTTC
TRBV23-1	NA	NA	TRBJ1-6	CASSQPRIGRVKSPLNSPLHF	TGCGCCAGCAGTCAACCCAGAATCGGGAGGGTAAAAAGCCCATTGAATTCACCCCTCCACTTT
TRBV5-1	NA	NA	TRBJ2-1	CASSLDQGTYNEQFF	TGCGCCAGCAGCTTGGACCAGGGTACCTACAATGAGCAGTTCTTC
TRBV5-4	once	NA	TRBJ2-1	CASSLGTLGNEQFF	TGTGCCAGCAGCTTGGGGACACTGGGCAATGAGCAGTTCTTC
TRBV5-4	NA	NA	TRBJ2-7	CASSSAGIRYEQYF	TGTGCCAGCAGCTCCGCGGGTATTCGCTACGAGCAGTACTTC
TRBV4-1	NA	NA	TRBJ2-7	CASSQVGIGIEQYF	TGCGCCAGCAGCCAAGTGGGGATTGGGATCGAGCAGTACTTC
TRBV13	NA	NA	TRBJ2-1	CASSSEGPLSYNEQFF	TGTGCCAGCAGCTCCGAGGGCCCACTTTCCTACAATGAGCAGTTCTTC
TRBV4-1	NA	NA	TRBJ2-1	CASRNSYEQFF	TGCGCCAGCAGAAATAGTTATGAGCAGTTCTTC
TRBV10-1	NA	NA	TRBJ2-7	CASSVSLSYEQYF	TGCGCCAGCAGTGTTTCTCTCTCCTACGAGCAGTACTTC
TRBV13	NA	TRBD2	TRBJ2-3	CASSFPGGGTDTQYF	TGTGCCAGCAGCTTCCCGGGAGGGGGGACAGATACGCAGTATTTT
TRBV5-4	NA	NA	TRBJ1-1	CASSLAGSTEAFF	TGTGCCAGCAGCTTGGCAGGGTCCACTGAAGCTTTCTTT
TRBV27	NA	TRBD2	TRBJ2-7	CASSPGTSGRPNYEQYF	TGTGCCAGCAGTCCAGGGACTAGCGGGAGGCCCAACTACGAGCAGTACTTC